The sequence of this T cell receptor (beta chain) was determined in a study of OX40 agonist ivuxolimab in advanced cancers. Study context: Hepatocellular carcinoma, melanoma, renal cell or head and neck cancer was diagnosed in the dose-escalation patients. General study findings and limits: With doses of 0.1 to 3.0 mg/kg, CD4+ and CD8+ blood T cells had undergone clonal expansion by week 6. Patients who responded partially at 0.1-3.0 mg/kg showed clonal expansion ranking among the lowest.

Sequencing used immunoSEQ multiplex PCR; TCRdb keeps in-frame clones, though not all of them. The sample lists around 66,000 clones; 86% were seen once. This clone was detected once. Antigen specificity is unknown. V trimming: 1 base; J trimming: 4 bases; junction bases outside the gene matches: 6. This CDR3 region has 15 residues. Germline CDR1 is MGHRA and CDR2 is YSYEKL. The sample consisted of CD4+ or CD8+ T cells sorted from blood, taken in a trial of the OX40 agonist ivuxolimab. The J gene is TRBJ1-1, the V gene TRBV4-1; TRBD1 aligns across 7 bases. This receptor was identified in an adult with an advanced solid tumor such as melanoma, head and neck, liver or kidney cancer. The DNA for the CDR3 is TGCGCCAGCAGCCAAGGGTCTCAGGGGGGCACTGAAGCTTTCTTT. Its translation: CASSQGSQGGTEAFF.